These T cell receptor beta chains were read from a single sample in a study of T cell responses to AZD1222 COVID-19 vaccine. Sequencing was performed with immunoSEQ multiplex PCR; in TCRdb, only in-frame clones are kept and a portion is missing. The data show approximately 190,000 clones, approximately 91% seen once. The sequenced sample was peripheral blood, obtained on day 0 of AZD1222 vaccination. The receptors shown here come from an adult in good health. Both conserved end residues are part of each CDR3. D genes are given only for firm matches. Rows may omit the clone size; those that give it use once, few, many or a size class.

v_gene	abundance	d_gene	j_gene	CDR3nt	CDR3aa
TRBV5-1	few	-	TRBJ1-2	TGCGCCAGCAGCTTGGGGATTAACTATGGCTACACCTTC	CASSLGINYGYTF
TRBV3-1/TRBV3-2	-	TRBD2	TRBJ2-1	TGTGCCAGCAGCCAATCTAGCGGGAGGGGCTACAATGAGCAGTTCTTC	CASSQSSGRGYNEQFF
TRBV18	-	TRBD1	TRBJ2-7	TGTGCCAGCTCACCTCCACCGGGACAGGGCATCCACGAGCAGTACTTC	CASSPPPGQGIHEQYF
TRBV12-3/TRBV12-4	-	TRBD1	TRBJ1-2	TGTGCCAGCCGCACGGGACAGTACTATGGCTACACCTTC	CASRTGQYYGYTF
TRBV6-4	-	-	TRBJ2-3	TGTGCCAGCAGTGAAAAAGGGGACACAGATACGCAGTATTTT	CASSEKGDTDTQYF
TRBV7-9	few	-	TRBJ1-3	TGTGCCAGCAGCACCCCGGGACAACCCTCTGGAAACACCATATATTTT	CASSTPGQPSGNTIYF
TRBV5-1	-	TRBD2	TRBJ2-7	TGCGCCAGCAGCCTTATTAGCGGGGGGGTGGGCGAGCAGTACTTC	CASSLISGGVGEQYF
TRBV28	-	-	TRBJ2-3	TGTGCCAGCAGTTTCAGGGCAAATACGCAGTATTTT	CASSFRANTQYF
TRBV27	-	-	TRBJ1-4	TGTGCCAGCAGTCCTCGGGACGGAACTAATGAAAAACTGTTTTTT	CASSPRDGTNEKLFF
TRBV4-3	-	-	TRBJ1-2	TGCGCCAGCAGCCTTGTTCAGGGGACCTCTGGCTACACCTTC	CASSLVQGTSGYTF
TRBV3-1/TRBV3-2	-	-	TRBJ2-4	TGTGCCAGCAGCCAAGCAAGAGAGCTTAAAAACATTCAGTACTTC	CASSQARELKNIQYF
TRBV7-9	-	TRBD1	TRBJ2-7	TGTGCCAGCAGCTCTTACGGGACAGGGGGGATGTACGAGCAGTACTTC	CASSSYGTGGMYEQYF
TRBV6-6	-	TRBD1	TRBJ2-7	TGTGCCAGCAGTTGGTTAGGGGGGACAGGGGTTTACGAGCAGTACTTC	CASSWLGGTGVYEQYF
TRBV11-3	-	-	TRBJ1-1	TGTGCCAGCAGCTTCGCCGGGAACACTGAAGCTTTCTTT	CASSFAGNTEAFF
TRBV12-5	few	TRBD1	TRBJ1-1	TGTGCTAGTGGCATACAGGGGTACGCTTTCTTT	CASGIQGYAFF
TRBV7-9	-	TRBD1	TRBJ2-7	TGTGCCAGCAGCAACCGGGACAGGGCGACCGAGCAGTACTTC	CASSNRDRATEQYF
TRBV27	-	TRBD1	TRBJ2-7	TGTGCCAGCAGTAATACAGGGGGGCACGAGCAGTACTTC	CASSNTGGHEQYF
TRBV28	-	-	TRBJ2-7	TGTGCCAGCAGTTTAGACAGACTCGAGCCCATAGAGTCCTACGAGCAGTACTTC	CASSLDRLEPIESYEQYF
TRBV6-5	-	-	TRBJ2-6	TGTGCCAGCTCCTCCGGCCCGGGGGCCAACGTCCTGACTTTC	CASSSGPGANVLTF
TRBV18	-	-	TRBJ1-3	TGTGCCAGCTCACCGGGTACGCCAGTTGGAGGAAACACCATATATTTT	CASSPGTPVGGNTIYF
TRBV19	-	-	TRBJ2-1	TGTGCCAGCAAACCCAGGGGGACTCACAATGAGCAGTTCTTC	CASKPRGTHNEQFF
TRBV7-6	-	-	TRBJ1-5	TGTGCCAGCAGCTTACCCTACGGGAGAAATCTTAATCAGCCCCAGCATTTT	CASSLPYGRNLNQPQHF
TRBV6-5	-	TRBD2	TRBJ2-7	TGTGCCAGCAGTTACTCGTGGACTAGTCGGTCCGAGCAGTACTTC	CASSYSWTSRSEQYF
TRBV6-4	-	-	TRBJ1-3	TGTGCCAGCGCTTCTTACACCTATTCTGGAAACACCATATATTTT	CASASYTYSGNTIYF
TRBV11-3	-	TRBD2	TRBJ2-3	TGTGCCAGCAGCTTATATGGAGCGGGAGGGAGCACAGATACGCAGTATTTT	CASSLYGAGGSTDTQYF
TRBV24-1	-	-	TRBJ2-3	TGTGCCACCAGAGAAGGGGATACGCAGTATTTT	CATREGDTQYF
TRBV11-2	-	TRBD2	TRBJ2-7	TGTGCCAGCAGCTCGCTAGCGGGAGTTGTCGAGCAGTACTTC	CASSSLAGVVEQYF